This T cell receptor delta chain was recorded in a study of Vδ1+ human thymocytes. Study conclusions and caveats: Thymic TRG and TRD repertoires appeared highly polyclonal, with Gaussian CDR3 length distributions.

This clone was seen more than once but under ten times. Its specificity is not known. The same CDR3 is also encoded by other DNA sequences in this sample. Germline CDR1 reads TSWWSYY; CDR2 reads QGS. The CDR3 totals 19 residues. Germline trimming cut 4 bases from V and 7 bases from J; bases unmatched to any gene: 23. Sequences come from RNA converted to cDNA by reverse transcription. Pooled V-gene forward primers with one constant-region reverse primer generated the CDR3 amplicons by multiplex PCR. TCRdb re-called the multiplex PCR reads using CATT. The data hold about 55,000 delta-chain clones, with less than 20% observed a single time.

The chain employs TRDV1 and TRDJ1; 8 bases agree with TRDD3. This receptor was identified in a boy under three years old who had congenital heart surgery. Sequenced sample: Vdelta1+ gamma-delta thymocytes from the thymus. Subset indicated: FACS-sorted CD3+ TCRalphabeta- TCRVdelta1+ TCRVdelta2- thymocytes. This chain's CDR3 is CALGGGTGGYGLKFAKLIF. The DNA for the CDR3 is TGTGCTCTTGGGGGCGGGACTGGGGGGTACGGCCTGAAGTTCGCTAAACTCATCTTT.